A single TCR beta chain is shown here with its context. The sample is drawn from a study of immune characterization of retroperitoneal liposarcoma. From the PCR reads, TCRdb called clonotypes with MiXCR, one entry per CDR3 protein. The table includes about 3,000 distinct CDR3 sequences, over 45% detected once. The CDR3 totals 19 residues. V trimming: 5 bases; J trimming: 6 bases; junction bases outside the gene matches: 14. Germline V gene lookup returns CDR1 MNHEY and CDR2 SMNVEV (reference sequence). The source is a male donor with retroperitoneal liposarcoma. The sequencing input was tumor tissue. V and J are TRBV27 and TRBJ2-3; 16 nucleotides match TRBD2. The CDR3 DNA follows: TGTGCCAGCAGTCTTAGGGGACTAGCGGGAGGGACCCGACAGGATACGCAGTATTTT. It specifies CASSLRGLAGGTRQDTQYF.